This T cell receptor (beta chain) was identified during a study of blood T cell repertoires in COVID-19. Looking at the study overall: COVID-19 samples from acute and convalescent phases originated in the United States, Italy and Spain. PBMCs, B-cell-depleted T cells, or T cells were the source of the cDNA or gDNA that made up the material.

CDR1 is KGHDR and CDR2 is SFDVKD in the germline V gene. The CDR3 is 15 amino acids. The V gene lost 3 bases and the J gene lost 3 bases, with 12 bases spanning the gap. Sequencing was performed with immunoSEQ multiplex PCR; in TCRdb, only in-frame clones are kept and a portion is missing. The data show 220,000 or so clones, about 85% seen once. The sequenced sample consisted of peripheral blood. The V call is TRBV24-1, the J call TRBJ2-3; a weak D match, TRBD2 (5 bases). This sequence was found in a man in his fifties or sixties who had recovered from COVID-19. As DNA, the CDR3 is TGTGCCACCAGTGATCCGGGAACCACGACAGATACGCAGTATTTT. The encoded protein is CATSDPGTTTDTQYF.